This passage covers 20 T cell receptor beta chains from one sample sequenced in a study of cytomegalovirus exposure and HLA in healthy donors. This PCR relied on a set of 60 Vbeta primers and 13 Jbeta primers. Libraries were prepared by immunoSEQ multiplex PCR; TCRdb keeps only in-frame clonotypes and omits some of them. The repertoire holds around 270,000 clones, over 70% seen once, with over 0.3% in the top ten. The sequenced material came from PBMCs. The source of these receptors is a girl aged 2-10 years in good health and CMV-seronegative.

This chain uses TRBV6-5 with TRBJ2-1; TRBD2 agrees at 8 bases. V was clipped by 6 bases and J by 3 bases; unmatched bases: 7. The germline gives CDR1 MNHEY, CDR2 SVGAGI. CDR3 size: 15 residues. This CDR3 reads CASSPSGTSYNEQFF. CDR3 bases: TGTGCCAGCAGCCCTTCTGGGACTAGCTACAATGAGCAGTTCTTC.

The genes are TRBV2 and TRBJ1-5; 9 positions match TRBD1. The CDR3 contains 14 residues. The germline V gene encodes CDR1 SNHLY and CDR2 FYNNEI. The J segment lost 2 bases and the V segment lost 5 bases, leaving 1 base of the junction unmatched. The CDR3 nucleotides read TGTGCCAGCAGTTGGACAGGGGGCAATCAGCCCCAGCATTTT. Translated: CASSWTGGNQPQHF.

The V call is TRBV9, the J call TRBJ1-2, with 11 bases aligning to TRBD1. CDR3 length: 15 amino acids. With V trimmed by 0 bases and J by 7 bases, 5 bases remained unmatched. CDR1 SGDLS and CDR2 YYNGEE come from the germline V gene. The CDR3 bases are TGTGCCAGCAGCGTAGATTCGGGACAGGGGGGTGGCTACACCTTC. This gives the protein CASSVDSGQGGGYTF.

The chain has TRBV14 and TRBJ2-2; 7 bases align to TRBD2. This CDR3 has 15 amino acids. Looked up from germline, CDR1 is SGHDN and CDR2 is FVKESK. With V trimmed by 0 bases and J by 5 bases, 3 bases remained unmatched. CDR3 protein: CASSQDWGGTGELFF. In DNA, the CDR3 is TGTGCCAGCAGCCAAGACTGGGGGGGGACCGGGGAGCTGTTTTTT.

This clone was observed a few times. V is TRBV7-3 and J is TRBJ2-5; no reliable D call. Per the germline V gene, CDR1 is SGHTA and CDR2 is FQGTGA. CDR3 size: 13 residues. V lost 4 bases to trimming and J lost 5 bases, with 11 bases between them. In nucleotides, the CDR3 is TGTGCCAGCAGCTCTCCCCCTTTTGAGACCCAGTACTTC. This gives the protein CASSSPPFETQYF.

A note on this clone: This sample also contains other DNA sequences that code for the same CDR3. The chain recombines TRBV27 with TRBJ1-1, with D unresolved. Germline assignment: CDR1 MNHEY and CDR2 SMNVEV (reference sequence). The CDR3 loop spans 13 amino acids. Between the trimmed V and J ends, which lost 2 bases and 1 base, there was a span of 5 bases. The CDR3, as DNA: TGTGCCAGCAGTTTAACGGGGAACACTGAAGCTTTCTTT. It is translated as CASSLTGNTEAFF.

The chain recombines TRBV27 with TRBJ2-3; 11 bases are shared with TRBD1. CDR3 length: 14 residues. The trim removed 4 bases at V and 6 bases at J, leaving 3 bases unmatched. Germline CDR1 reads MNHEY; CDR2 reads SMNVEV (reference sequence). This CDR3 reads CASSWRDRGDTQYF. CDR3 bases: TGTGCCAGCAGTTGGAGGGACAGGGGGGATACGCAGTATTTT.

This clone was recorded only once. V usage is TRBV28 and J usage is TRBJ1-6; maybe TRBD1 (5 bases). Germline V gene sequence: CDR1 MDHEN, CDR2 SYDVKM. The ends were cut back, 4 bases at V and 9 bases at J, with 19 bases in the middle. CDR3 length: 16 amino acids. CDR3 protein: CASSSTMAGWLSPLHF. The CDR3 region has the DNA TGTGCCAGCAGTTCCACCATGGCAGGGTGGCTTTCACCCCTCCACTTT. The full variable domain, rest sourced from reference TRBV28 and TRBJ1-6, is DVKVTQSSRYLVKRTGEKVFLECVQDMDHENMFWYRQDPGLGLRLIYFSYDVKMKEKGDIPEGYSVSREKKERFSLILESASTNQTSMYLCASSSTMAGWLSPLHFGNGTRLTVT.

The chain is built from TRBV27 and TRBJ1-1, with D tentatively TRBD1 (6 bases). V was cut by 6 bases and J by 1 base, with 15 bases left in between. Germline-derived CDR1 and CDR2 are MNHEY and SMNVEV (reference sequence). The CDR3 has 15 amino acids. Written as DNA, the CDR3 is TGTGCCAGCAGGGGGGCGGACGGTCAGAACACTGAAGCTTTCTTT. Amino acid sequence: CASRGADGQNTEAFF.

This clone has just one count. This chain joins TRBV5-1 and TRBJ2-7, with a tentative D call TRBD2 (5 bases). With 3 bases removed from V and 0 bases from J, the gap between germline ends came to 10 bases. This CDR3 is 14 amino acids long. Per germline, CDR1 SGHRS and CDR2 YFSETQ. CDR3 nucleotide sequence: TGCGCCAGCAGCTACGGGATCTTCTCCTACGAGCAGTACTTC. Its translation: CASSYGIFSYEQYF.

The V gene is TRBV30, the J gene TRBJ1-2; 8 bases fit TRBD1. The CDR3 loop spans 14 amino acids. V shed 4 bases, J shed 4 bases, and the junction held 8 bases outside the gene matches. Germline-derived CDR1 and CDR2 are GTSNPN and SVGIG (reference sequence). For the CDR3, the DNA is TGTGCCTGGAAGGACAGGGAGAGGACCTATGGCTACACCTTC. It yields the protein CAWKDRERTYGYTF.

This chain connects TRBV4-1 to TRBJ2-3, with TRBD2 identical over 10 bases. J was trimmed by 1 base and V by 0 bases; bases with no gene match: 16. This CDR3 is built from 21 residues. Looked up from germline, CDR1 is MGHRA and CDR2 is YSYEKL. As DNA, the CDR3 is TGCGCCAGCAGCCAAGAGCTTACTCCGTTCCTAGCGGGGGCCCGCACAGATACGCAGTATTTT. Its translation: CASSQELTPFLAGARTDTQYF.

The V call is TRBV28, the J call TRBJ2-1; 13 bases line up with TRBD2. The CDR3 totals 15 residues. Germline assignment: CDR1 MDHEN and CDR2 SYDVKM. V shed 5 bases and J 12 bases; nucleotides not matched to a gene: 10. The CDR3 coding sequence is TGTGCCAGCAGTGCCGGGACTAGCGGGACTGTGCCGCAGTTCTTC. Translated, it gives CASSAGTSGTVPQFF.

This clone turned up a few times. V is TRBV7-9 and J is TRBJ1-2; D is unresolved. Germline lookup yields CDR1 SEHNR and CDR2 FQNEAQ (reference sequence). With 2 bases removed from V and 6 bases from J, the gap between germline ends came to 13 bases. The CDR3 is 14 residues long. CDR3 sequence (DNA): TGTGCCAGCAGCTTACGCGGGGAGGAGGATGGCTACACCTTC. Protein product: CASSLRGEEDGYTF. The variable domain in full, completed from reference TRBV7-9 and TRBJ1-2, reads DTGVSQNPRHKITKRGQNVTFRCDPISEHNRLYWYRQTLGQGPEFLTYFQNEAQLEKSRLLSDRFSAERPKGSFSTLEIQRTEQGDSAMYLCASSLRGEEDGYTFGSGTRLTVV.

This chain joins TRBV9 and TRBJ1-1; D is possibly TRBD1 (5 bases). With 1 base removed from V and 1 base from J, the gap between germline ends came to 8 bases. Germline lookup yields CDR1 SGDLS and CDR2 YYNGEE. The CDR3 spans 14 residues. The CDR3 protein is CASSVSTGNTEAFF. The CDR3 DNA reads as TGTGCCAGCAGCGTAAGTACAGGGAACACTGAAGCTTTCTTT.

The V gene is TRBV4-1, the J gene TRBJ2-1; D might be TRBD2 (6 bases). The CDR3 runs to 15 residues. Germline V gene sequence: CDR1 MGHRA, CDR2 YSYEKL. Trimming took off 5 bases at V and 1 base at J, with 12 bases between the two ends. The chain's CDR3 is CASSARDTSYNEQFF. The CDR3 DNA reads as TGCGCCAGCAGCGCGCGGGATACTTCCTACAATGAGCAGTTCTTC.

The rearrangement links TRBV7-3 to TRBJ1-3; D ambiguous. Germline assignment: CDR1 SGHTA and CDR2 FQGTGA. Trimming shortened V by 1 base and J by 4 bases, and 5 bases separated the two germline ends. CDR3 length: 13 amino acids. CDR3 nucleotide sequence: TGTGCCAGCAGCTTAAAGGAGGGAAACACCATATATTTT. Amino acid sequence: CASSLKEGNTIYF.

V usage is TRBV14 and J usage is TRBJ2-7; 7 bases match TRBD1. The CDR3 spans 15 residues. V was clipped by 2 bases and J by 4 bases; unmatched bases: 8. CDR1 is SGHDN and CDR2 is FVKESK in the germline V gene. The CDR3 reads CASSQYPGQIYEQYF. The DNA of the CDR3 is TGTGCCAGCAGCCAATATCCGGGACAGATTTACGAGCAGTACTTC.

This clone was recorded a few times. J is TRBJ2-1 and V is TRBV6-1, with 9 bases that match TRBD2. Germline V gene lookup returns CDR1 MNHNS and CDR2 SASEGT. V was pared by 0 bases and J by 4 bases, with 10 bases of the junction left unmatched. The CDR3 is 18 residues long. The CDR3 loop is CASSEAGFRRGGYNEQFF. For the CDR3, the DNA is TGTGCCAGCAGTGAAGCGGGTTTTCGGCGGGGGGGATACAATGAGCAGTTCTTC.

The chain carries TRBV2 and TRBJ2-1; D not resolved. Germline V CDR1 and CDR2: SNHLY, FYNNEI. Trimming shortened V by 5 bases and J by 2 bases, and 10 bases separated the two germline ends. This CDR3 region has 14 residues. The CDR3 is CASSSQATYNEQFF. The CDR3 region has the DNA TGTGCCAGCAGTTCCCAGGCCACCTACAATGAGCAGTTCTTC.